This T cell receptor beta chain was sequenced during a study of blood T cell repertoires in COVID-19. Study details: There were acute and convalescent COVID-19 samples, and they came from the United States, Italy and Spain. PBMCs, B-cell-depleted T cells, or T cells provided the cDNA or gDNA that made up the material.

The length of the CDR3 is 16 residues. Germline-derived CDR1 and CDR2 are SGHTA and FQGNSA. Germline trimming cut 5 bases from V and 4 bases from J; bases unmatched to any gene: 6. The Seattle patients joined while their infection was active and were tracked longitudinally afterward. Using immunoSEQ multiplex PCR, the repertoire was profiled, and TCRdb retains in-frame clones only, with some absent. The sample shows approximately 250,000 clones, over 90% of them seen only once. This chain uses TRBV7-2 with TRBJ2-5; 14 bases line up with TRBD2. The specimen was peripheral blood. The sequence derives from a man aged 25-45 years with COVID-19, enrolled during active disease. The CDR3: CASSGGTSGGRETQYF. CDR3 nucleotides: TGTGCCAGCAGCGGGGGGACTAGCGGGGGACGAGAGACCCAGTACTTC.